The 10 T cell receptor beta chains below come from one sample, sequenced in a study of blood T cells in healthy people across ages. Combining a sample-barcoded 5' primer with a J-beta primer mix, a second PCR ran for about 6 to 11 cycles. TCRdb used MiXCR to reprocess the 5' RACE reads, holding one entry per CDR3 protein. This sample carries 600,000 or so distinct CDR3 sequences, 25% to 35% of them seen once, and the ten largest clones take approximately 14%. Sequencing was performed on blood. All receptors derive from a woman aged 80 or over in good health.

This clonotype turned up a few times. Here the CDR3 DNA reads TGTGCCAGCAGGGGGGGACAGGGCCATCAGCCCCAGCATTTT. Protein sequence: CASRGGQGHQPQHF. This chain uses TRBV6-5 with TRBJ1-5, with 9 bases identical to TRBD1. CDR3 size: 14 residues. The germline V gene encodes CDR1 MNHEY and CDR2 SVGAGI. V shed 6 bases, J shed 5 bases, and the junction held 5 bases outside the gene matches.

Only a few counts were recorded for this clonotype. A read error is possible here, since a much larger clone lies one base away. The J gene is TRBJ2-1, the V gene TRBV11-2; D is unclear. Judging by the DNA end, TRBJ2-7 fits better; the J call may be wrong. Germline loops: CDR1 SGHAT, CDR2 FQNNGV. There are 14 residues in the CDR3. CDR3 loop: CASSLGQSYNEQYF. The CDR3 DNA sequence: TGCGCCAGCTCTCTCGGCCAGTCCTACAATGAGCAGTACTTC.

This clonotype appeared many times. This rearrangement joins TRBV7-2 to TRBJ1-5; 7 bases are a match to TRBD1. Germline CDR1 is SGHTA and CDR2 is FQGNSA. The CDR3 sequence is 15 residues long. The V and J ends lost 6 bases and 0 bases, in that order; junction bases with no gene match: 5. CDR3 bases: TGTGCCAGCAGTACTACAGGGGTTAGCAATCAGCCCCAGCATTTT. Its translation is CASSTTGVSNQPQHF.

This clonotype was observed a few times. This rearrangement joins TRBV6-5 to TRBJ1-5; 8 bases agree with TRBD1. The CDR3 contains 18 residues. CDR1 and CDR2 (germline): MNHEY, SVGAGI. Trimming cost V 4 bases and J 4 bases; bases outside gene matches: 15. The CDR3: CASSSSGTGLNGNQPQHF. The CDR3 DNA reads as TGTGCCAGCAGTTCTTCCGGGACAGGATTAAACGGTAATCAGCCCCAGCATTTT.

This clonotype was counted a few times. This could be a read error, since a much larger clone is one nucleotide away. The rearrangement joins TRBV6-2 or TRBV6-3 to TRBJ2-7; the D is unclear. The CDR3 contains 14 residues. CDR1 and CDR2 (germline): MNHEY, SVGEGT. The V and J ends lost 4 bases and 6 bases respectively, with 16 bases between them. The CDR3 DNA reads as TGTGCCAGCAGTTGTTACGGTTCTCGAGGCGAGCAGTACTTC. It translates to CASSCYGSRGEQYF.

The V and J genes are TRBV24-1 and TRBJ2-1; 7 bases are a match to TRBD1. Germline assignment: CDR1 KGHDR and CDR2 SFDVKD. V shed 3 bases, J shed 5 bases, and the junction held 6 bases outside the gene matches. This CDR3 spans 15 amino acids. The CDR3 is CATSDPHGTDNEQFF. CDR3 coding DNA: TGTGCCACCAGTGATCCGCACGGGACAGACAATGAGCAGTTCTTC.

The chain employs TRBV20-1 and TRBJ1-3; D is perhaps TRBD1 (5 bases). This CDR3 contains 12 residues. The V end lost 7 bases, the J end lost 2 bases, and 9 bases lay between the germline ends. Looked up from germline, CDR1 is DFQATT and CDR2 is SNEGSKA (reference sequence). CDR3 sequence reads: CSGQGPGNTIYF. The DNA for the CDR3 is TGCAGTGGGCAGGGTCCTGGAAACACCATATATTTT.

This clonotype was observed at least ten times. The chain carries TRBV30 and TRBJ1-4; D not resolved. V was shortened by 2 bases and J by 4 bases, with 8 bases between the two germline ends. CDR3 length equals 13 residues. Germline lookup yields CDR1 GTSNPN and CDR2 SVGIG (reference sequence). CDR3 region: CAWSTRSNEKLFF. The CDR3 coding sequence is TGTGCCTGGAGTACAAGGAGTAATGAAAAACTGTTTTTT.

The sample holds many counts of this clonotype. J is TRBJ2-1 and V is TRBV6-1; either TRBD1 or TRBD2 may fit D (6 bases each). The length of the CDR3 is 16 residues. Germline V gene lookup returns CDR1 MNHNS and CDR2 SASEGT. V was cut by 1 base and J by 5 bases, with 15 bases left in between. The CDR3 DNA follows: TGTGCCAGCAGTGAAGGAGGGGGGTGGGGTGACAATGAGCAGTTCTTC. It translates to CASSEGGGWGDNEQFF.

This clonotype turned up a few times. A much larger clone sits a single nucleotide away, making a read error possible. The chain joins TRBV20-1 to TRBJ1-1, with TRBD1 matching over 11 bases. The CDR3 is 12 residues long. Germline V gene sequence: CDR1 DFQATT, CDR2 SNEGSKA (reference sequence). The CDR3 DNA sequence: TGCGGTGCTCGGACAGGGGGCTTAAGGGCTTTCTTT. It codes for CGARTGGLRAFF.